The T cell receptor beta chain under discussion was sequenced for a study of cytomegalovirus exposure and HLA in healthy donors (dated by TCRdb to about 2017). Regarding the study in general: An earlier analysis of about 530 of the donors reported about 280 Gb of sequence data and 117 million unique TCR beta sequences obtained from around 190 million T cells. An early release that covered fewer than 750 HLA-typed donors contained around 300 gigabases of sequencing data and 70 million to 100 million unique TCR sequences. Among the 398 genotyped donors, more than 70% belonged to the genetic ancestry cluster associated with self-reported Caucasian donors. The study aimed to test whether signatures of past pathogen exposure could be identified by cataloging public T cell receptors. The study profiled the T cell repertoires of fewer than 850 subjects by immunosequencing and related them to cytomegalovirus serostatus. In addition to the first cohort of roughly 670 subjects, a separate validation cohort of 100 to 150 different subjects was used. To predict cytomegalovirus infection status, the study combined high-throughput TCR immunosequencing, statistical association of individual TCRs with disease status, and machine learning. To study patterns of TCR occurrence, a later analysis re-analyzed previously published TCR beta repertoires from around 660 donors and added high-resolution HLA genotyping. The later analysis used no new phenotypic data to find candidate immune exposures, relying instead on TCR beta sequences and their occurrence across donors. In an earlier analysis of roughly 600 of the donors, high-throughput TCR beta sequencing was used to judge whether each TCR beta V gene segment behaved as functional or pseudogenic. Alongside the repertoire data, information on donor age, sex, ethnicity and CMV serostatus was compiled. A later genetic analysis used genome-wide SNP genotypes for about 60% of the roughly 700 donors, treating that subset as a discovery cohort. Every repertoire in the discovery cohort had been generated on one and the same sequencing platform. Class I and class II HLA loci were covered by the typing at four-digit resolution. The number of typed donors differed by locus: about 629-640 for A, B, C, DRB1 and DQB1; 522 for DQA1; about 600 for DPA1; and about 470 for DPB1. Because of strong linkage in the cohort, four to six DR-DQ haplotypes were treated as single units for association and clustering. Among approximately 370 genotyped donors of the cohort, an average of around 240,000 unique TCR beta nucleotide sequences was sequenced per donor, of which roughly 18% were non-productive.

V loses 4 bases of germline sequence and J loses 0 bases, and the interval between the two ends is 13 bases. Via the germline V gene (reference sequence), CDR1 is WNHNN and CDR2 SYGVQD. From the cysteine through the phenylalanine, the CDR3 covers 16 amino acids. The CDR3 DNA has 48 bases and is translated from base 1. The cohort was made up of about 610 healthy bone marrow donors. At the time of sampling, every cohort member was nominally healthy, though immune exposures that went unrecorded were likely present. The donor was CMV seronegative and belonged to the group of 350 or so seronegative cohort members. A peripheral blood sample was collected from each donor, and TCR beta sequencing was performed on peripheral blood mononuclear cells. The Qiagen DNeasy Blood Extraction Kit was used to extract genomic DNA from the blood cell samples. The library was made by the immunoSEQ multiplex PCR assay. For the multiplex PCR, a mixture combining 60 forward primers for TCR Vbeta segments and 13 reverse primers for TCR Jbeta segments was used. A multiplex PCR assay on genomic DNA amplified the CDR3 region of rearranged TCR beta genes. The Illumina HiSeq System was used to sequence the amplified TCR beta libraries as 87-base-pair reads. The paper's processing steps were these. Across the 500 to 700 repertoires, a later analysis counted roughly 84 million unique TCR beta chains, 9.5 million to 13 million of which were shared by at least two donors. To remove PCR and sequencing errors, raw reads were error-corrected and collapsed into unique sequences using a nearest-neighbor algorithm that merged closely related sequences. Alignment of CDR3 sequences to IMGT reference sequences was used to assign V, D and J gene segments. For a sequence to be retained, a match of at least six nucleotides to both a V gene segment and a J gene segment was required. Rearrangements were called productive when the CDR3 lacked stop codons and stayed in frame with V and J; all others were non-productive. Following IMGT convention, CDR3 was defined as the stretch from the second conserved V-encoded cysteine to the conserved J-encoded phenylalanine. Sequences without an unambiguous match to a single V gene segment were excluded from the earlier analysis of 450 to 750 of the donors. In an earlier analysis of some 590 of the donors, a V segment was called functional when productive rearrangements were above 56.7%, and segregating when the standard deviation between donors exceeded 5%. To diagnose cytomegalovirus status from the catalog of TCR beta chain sequences, a statistical classification framework was built. A later analysis assigned V and J genes by comparing TCR nucleotide sequences with IMGT/GENE-DB human TR gene sequences. Using the TCRdist pipeline, a later analysis assigned CDR3 sequences along with most-parsimonious VDJ recombination scenarios. A later analysis defined each TCR beta chain by its CDR3 amino acid sequence plus V-gene family, and excluded reads lacking a unique V-gene family. As a way to deal with suspected cross-contamination and a sequencing artifact, a later analysis dropped hundreds of nucleotide sequences that were highly shared and had low generation probability. In a later analysis, a clonal expansion index was calculated for each public chain from normalized within-repertoire ranks of inferred template counts. In a later analysis, generation probabilities were computed using a VDJ recombination model fitted to out-of-frame rearrangements, and the results were checked against IGoR. Hypergeometric tests were used in a later analysis to score TCR-TCR, TCR-HLA and TCR-CMV co-occurrence, with a repertoire-size bias correction applied to the TCR pairs. False discovery rates were estimated in a later analysis by permuting HLA or CMV assignments 20 times. In a later analysis, co-occurring TCRs were grouped using DBSCAN, with TCRdist sequence similarity added in when clustering inside HLA-allele-positive subsets. Repertoires with fewer than 30,000 or more than 120,000 public chains, plus five repertoires with anomalous nucleotide sharing, were excluded from co-occurrence clustering. Here the immuneACCESS table is served through TCRdb, limited to in-frame sequences with V and J called. Missing clones are a known gap in these copies; in checked studies unresolved V genes cover under half, and the rest lacks a known reason. The V and J calls and clone size are taken from that table; D and trimming were inferred from the DNA. This sample lists some 180,000 clones; around 80% were detected once. Clones ranked in the top ten supply 1.5% to 2% of the sample.

On this clone: The antigen it binds to is not known. No clone much larger than this one lies a single base away; base qualities are absent.

The study at large found these results: Correlated functional status among segregating V segments might be attributable to linkage disequilibrium, but an unknown experimental factor could not be ruled out. In an earlier analysis of approximately 600 of the donors, most TCR beta V segments were observed in productive rearrangements about 87% or about 30% of the time, broadly matching IMGT annotations. When HLA alleles, especially DR and DQ, strongly co-occurred, TCR associations were difficult to assign to individual alleles. A later genetic analysis reported fewer N-insertions in productive TCRs among donors in an Asian-associated ancestry cluster than the roughly 700-donor mean. In vitro tests confirmed that a few of the cytomegalovirus-associated TCR beta chains recognize cytomegalovirus antigens. In a later analysis, HLA-associated TCR beta chains were found to be more clonally expanded and to have lower generation probabilities than equally common non-associated chains. Immune exposure information for the cohort was limited to CMV serostatus. The classifier was reported to diagnose cytomegalovirus status with high specificity and sensitivity in both the original cohort and the validation cohort. The cohort was sequenced for TCR beta chains only, and without alpha or paired-chain data the features that could be detected were limited. The sequencing pipeline was judged likely to have produced a cluster of highly shared sequence variants as a technical artifact. The study gave a list of under 200 TCR beta chains associated with cytomegalovirus. A later analysis reported that several top co-occurrence clusters appeared linked to parvovirus B19, influenza, CMV and Epstein-Barr virus. According to a later analysis, most CMV-associated TCR beta chains appeared to be HLA-restricted, and the HLA associations seemed to be driven largely by CMV exposure. Some IMGT-functional V segments, including TRBV6-2 and TRBV6-3, could not be told apart with the 87-base-pair reads, so those segments were excluded. According to a later analysis, TCR association rates differed among HLA loci, with DRB1 alleles showing the most associated TCRs and HLA-C alleles showing the fewest. The authors suggested that the approach could potentially be generalized to other disease states and immunological phenotypes. A later analysis associated 16,951 TCR beta sequences with specific HLA alleles at a false discovery rate of 0.05. Because counts were too low, roughly 17 rarely observed V segments, including chromosome 9 orphons, were left out of the earlier analysis of a few hundred of the donors. Sequencing depth was assumed to be roughly uniform across donors in the presence/absence analyses, though that assumption may not hold. A further reported finding was that TCR beta sequences accurately predicted the HLA-A and HLA-B alleles for most subjects in the first cohort. Most TCR sequences were seen in very few donors, while some public TCRs were found in many individuals. In a later genetic analysis, a missense DCLRE1C variant was associated with V-gene and J-gene trimming of TCR beta chains, and the association was replicated in an independent cohort. HLA typing was unavailable for some donors at each locus, so association tests used only the typed subset.

The sample was PBMCs. The chain is made from TRBV10-1 and TRBJ2-1; tentative D gene TRBD2, with 5 bases matching. The receptor comes from a woman in her 30s in good health and CMV-seronegative. The DNA reads as follows: TGCGCCAGCAGTGCACGCCGGGAACGCTCCTACAATGAGCAGTTCTTC. The encoded protein is CASSARRERSYNEQFF.